The 11 T cell receptor beta chains below all came from one sample that was sequenced in a study of technical replicates of blood from a few donors. Sequencing used immunoSEQ multiplex PCR; TCRdb keeps in-frame clones, though not all of them. The sample lists tens of thousands of clones, just under 95% seen once, with approximately 0.25% in the top ten. The sequencing sample was made of T cells isolated from PBMCs. These receptor sequences come from a human donor in good health.

The chain uses TRBV5-1 and TRBJ2-1, with D perhaps matching TRBD1 (6 bases). Per germline, CDR1 SGHRS and CDR2 YFSETQ. V lost 0 bases to trimming and J lost 8 bases, with 15 bases between them. The CDR3 length is 15 residues. In nucleotides, the CDR3 is TGCGCCAGCAGCTTGGAAGGGGGAGATGGGGATGAGCAGTTCTTC. Amino acids: CASSLEGGDGDEQFF.

This chain connects TRBV6-6 to TRBJ2-1; TRBD1 matches 11 bases. With V trimmed by 4 bases and J by 3 bases, 2 bases remained unmatched. The V gene's germline CDR1 is MNHNY and CDR2 SVGAGI (reference sequence). This CDR3 contains 15 residues. CDR3 sequence reads: CASSSGTGGYNEQFF. The DNA for the CDR3 is TGTGCCAGCAGTTCCGGGACAGGGGGCTACAATGAGCAGTTCTTC.

The genes are TRBV10-3 and TRBJ1-1, with D possibly being TRBD1 (5 bases). Trimming took 0 bases from V and 6 from J, leaving 11 bases between them. The CDR3 totals 14 residues. CDR1 and CDR2 (germline): ENHRY, SYGVKD. CDR3 residues: CAISESKGRAEAFF. In nucleotides, the CDR3 is TGTGCCATCAGTGAGTCGAAGGGGAGGGCTGAAGCTTTCTTT.

In its sample, this clone was seen once. The chain has TRBV5-8 and TRBJ1-6, with 10 bases aligning to TRBD1. The CDR3 loop spans 15 amino acids. Losses at the gene ends were 2 bases for V and 8 bases for J; bases not matched to a gene: 4. CDR1 is SGHTS, CDR2 YDEGEE, per germline. CDR3 nucleotide sequence: TGTGCCAGCAGCTTACGACAGGGGGCTGATTCACCCCTCCACTTT. It specifies CASSLRQGADSPLHF.

This clone occurred a few times. The chain combines TRBV10-3 with TRBJ1-1, with D possibly being TRBD1 (5 bases). Germline-derived CDR1 and CDR2 are ENHRY and SYGVKD. The CDR3 runs to 14 residues. V was pared by 6 bases and J by 1 base, with 12 bases between. CDR3 bases: TGTGCCATCAGAAATACGGGGGGGAACACTGAAGCTTTCTTT. It is translated as CAIRNTGGNTEAFF.

The chain combines TRBV5-1 with TRBJ2-7; TRBD1 is a possible D gene (7 bases). Trimming shortened V by 4 bases and J by 4 bases, and 12 bases separated the two germline ends. CDR3 length equals 13 residues. Germline V gene sequence: CDR1 SGHRS, CDR2 YFSETQ. Here the CDR3 DNA reads TGCGCCAGCAGCGCGGGACAGACTTACGAGCAGTACTTC. The encoded protein is CASSAGQTYEQYF.

V and J are TRBV11-3 and TRBJ1-1; the D gene is possibly TRBD1 (6 bases). Trimming pared 5 bases from V and 5 bases from J, leaving 15 bases between. This CDR3 comprises 14 residues. Per the germline V gene, CDR1 is SGHNT and CDR2 is YENEEA. This CDR3 is CASSTQGKETEAFF. The CDR3 DNA reads TGTGCCAGCAGCACTCAGGGGAAGGAGACTGAAGCTTTCTTT. Looking up the rest from reference TRBV11-3 and TRBJ1-1 gives the full variable domain: EAGVVQSPRYKIIEKKQPVAFWCNPISGHNTLYWYLQNLGQGPELLIRYENEEAVDDSQLPKDRFSAERLKGVDSTLKIQPAELGDSAVYLCASSTQGKETEAFFGQGTRLTVV.

CDR3: CASSPGQSTEAFF. CDR3 coding DNA: TGTGCCAGCTCACCCGGACAGTCCACTGAAGCTTTCTTT. The rearrangement joins TRBV18 to TRBJ1-1; D perhaps matches TRBD1 (6 bases). Trimming took off 3 bases at V and 4 bases at J, with 9 bases between the two ends. The germline gives CDR1 KGHSH, CDR2 LQKENI. This CDR3 spans 13 amino acids.

The J gene is TRBJ2-7, the V gene TRBV18; 8 bases match TRBD2. CDR1 and CDR2 (germline): KGHSH, LQKENI. This CDR3 has 15 amino acids. The ends lost 2 bases at V and 4 bases at J; junction bases unmatched: 7. CDR3 nucleotide sequence: TGTGCCAGCTCACCAGGAAGTAGCGGGAAGTACGAGCAGTACTTC. Translating it yields CASSPGSSGKYEQYF.

V and J are TRBV9 and TRBJ2-5; TRBD2 matches at 7 bases. J lost 5 bases, V lost 3 bases, and 13 bases had no gene match. The CDR3 has 16 amino acids. In germline, CDR1 is SGDLS, CDR2 YYNGEE. CDR3 coding DNA: TGTGCCAGCAGCGAGACGGGGGGAGGGCCTGGGGAGACCCAGTACTTC. Amino acids: CASSETGGGPGETQYF. The complete variable domain, with remaining parts taken from reference TRBV9 and TRBJ2-5, reads DSGVTQTPKHLITATGQRVTLRCSPRSGDLSVYWYQQSLDQGLQFLIQYYNGEERAKGNILERFSAQQFPDLHSELNLSSLELGDSALYFCASSETGGGPGETQYFGPGTRLLVL.

The chain employs TRBV18 and TRBJ1-3; 8 bases fit TRBD1. Germline V gene lookup returns CDR1 KGHSH and CDR2 LQKENI. V shed 7 bases, J shed 0 bases, and the junction held 17 bases outside the gene matches. CDR3 length: 19 amino acids. The CDR3 spells CASYPQNPGQGASGNTIYF. CDR3 nucleotide sequence: TGTGCCAGCTATCCACAAAATCCAGGACAGGGAGCCTCTGGAAACACCATATATTTT.